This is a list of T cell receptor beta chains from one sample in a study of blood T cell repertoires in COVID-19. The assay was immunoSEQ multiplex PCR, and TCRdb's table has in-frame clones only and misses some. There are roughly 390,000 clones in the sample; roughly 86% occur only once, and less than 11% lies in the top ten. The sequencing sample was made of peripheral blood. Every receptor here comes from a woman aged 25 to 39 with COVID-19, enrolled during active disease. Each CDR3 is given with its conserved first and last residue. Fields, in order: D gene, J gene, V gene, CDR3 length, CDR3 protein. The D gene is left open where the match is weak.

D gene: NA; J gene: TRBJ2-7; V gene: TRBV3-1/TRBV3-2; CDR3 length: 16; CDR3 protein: CASSRTEGGPGGEQYF
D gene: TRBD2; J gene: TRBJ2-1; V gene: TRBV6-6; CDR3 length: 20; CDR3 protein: CASSLGAGRRREVSYNEQFF
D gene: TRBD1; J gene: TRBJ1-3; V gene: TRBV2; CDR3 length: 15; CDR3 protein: CASRGQAFSGNTIYF
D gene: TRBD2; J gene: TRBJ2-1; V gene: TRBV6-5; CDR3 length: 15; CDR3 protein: CASSSGLAGANEQFF
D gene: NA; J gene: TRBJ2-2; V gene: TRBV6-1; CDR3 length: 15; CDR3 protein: CASSEANWSTGELFF
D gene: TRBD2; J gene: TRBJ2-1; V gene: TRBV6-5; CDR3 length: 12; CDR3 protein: CASSPLAGEQFF
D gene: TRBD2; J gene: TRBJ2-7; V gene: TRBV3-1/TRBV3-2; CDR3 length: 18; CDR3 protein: CASSQDRGSGRIGYEQYF
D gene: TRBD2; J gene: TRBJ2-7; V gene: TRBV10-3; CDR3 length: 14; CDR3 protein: CAISGGLAGNEQYF
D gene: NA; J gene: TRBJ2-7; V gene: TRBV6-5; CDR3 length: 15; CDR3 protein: CASSSPLGGNDEQYF
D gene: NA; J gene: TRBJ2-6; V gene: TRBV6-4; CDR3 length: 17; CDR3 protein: CASSERGTPFGANVLTF
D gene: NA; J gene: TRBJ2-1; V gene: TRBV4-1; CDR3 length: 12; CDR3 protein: CASSQVVSEQFF
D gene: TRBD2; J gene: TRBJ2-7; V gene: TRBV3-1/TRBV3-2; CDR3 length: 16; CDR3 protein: CASSQESGRARYEQYF
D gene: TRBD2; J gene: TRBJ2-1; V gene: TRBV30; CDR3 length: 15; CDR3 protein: CAWTVESGRAQGQFF
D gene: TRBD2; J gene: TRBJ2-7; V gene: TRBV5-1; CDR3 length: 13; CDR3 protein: CASSGAGAYEQYF
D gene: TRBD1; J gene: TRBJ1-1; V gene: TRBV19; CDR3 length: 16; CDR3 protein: CASRAWQGDMNTEAFF
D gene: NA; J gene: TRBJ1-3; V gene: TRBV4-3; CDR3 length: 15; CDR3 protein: CASSLRLSSGNTIYF
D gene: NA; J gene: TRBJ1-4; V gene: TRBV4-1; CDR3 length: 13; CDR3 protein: CASSPPGEMGLFF
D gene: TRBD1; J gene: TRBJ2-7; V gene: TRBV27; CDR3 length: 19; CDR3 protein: CASSPRPGQRRHDTYEQYF
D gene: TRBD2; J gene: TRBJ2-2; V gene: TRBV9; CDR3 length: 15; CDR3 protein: CASSGTRRNTGELFF
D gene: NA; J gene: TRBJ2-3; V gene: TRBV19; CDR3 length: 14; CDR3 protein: CASRPGVRTDTQYF
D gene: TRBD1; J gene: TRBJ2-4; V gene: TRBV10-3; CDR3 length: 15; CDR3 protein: CAIRADRGAKNIQYF
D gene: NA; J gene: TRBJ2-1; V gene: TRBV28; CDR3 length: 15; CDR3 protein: CASSLTVLQGREQFF
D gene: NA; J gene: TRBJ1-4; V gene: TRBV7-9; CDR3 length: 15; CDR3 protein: CASSDGGGANEKLFF
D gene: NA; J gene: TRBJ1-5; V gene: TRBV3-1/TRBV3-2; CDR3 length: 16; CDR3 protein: CASSQGRRVSNQPQHF
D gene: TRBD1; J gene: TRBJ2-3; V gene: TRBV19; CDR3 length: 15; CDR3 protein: CASSRLGQGTDTQYF
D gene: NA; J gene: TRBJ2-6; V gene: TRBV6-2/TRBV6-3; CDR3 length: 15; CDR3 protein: CASSSDITGANVLTF
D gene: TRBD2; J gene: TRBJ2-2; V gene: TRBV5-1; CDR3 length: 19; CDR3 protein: CASSAGTSGSTSSTGELFF
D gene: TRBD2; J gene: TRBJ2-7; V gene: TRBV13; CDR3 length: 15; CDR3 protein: CASSLGVGGGYEQYF
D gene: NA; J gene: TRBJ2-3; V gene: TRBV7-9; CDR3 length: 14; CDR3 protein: CASSLSGQVDTQYF
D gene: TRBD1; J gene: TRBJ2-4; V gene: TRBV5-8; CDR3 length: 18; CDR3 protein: CASSSGTGGESDKNIQYF
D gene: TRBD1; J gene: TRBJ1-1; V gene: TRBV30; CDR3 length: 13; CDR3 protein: CAWTDRVDTEAFF
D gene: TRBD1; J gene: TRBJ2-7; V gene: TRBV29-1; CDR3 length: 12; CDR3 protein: CSVRTGPGEQYF
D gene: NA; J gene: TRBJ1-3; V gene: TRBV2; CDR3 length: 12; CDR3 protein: CASWRTGNTIYF
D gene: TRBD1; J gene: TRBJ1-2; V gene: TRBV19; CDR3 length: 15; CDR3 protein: CASQTPGGGAYGYTF
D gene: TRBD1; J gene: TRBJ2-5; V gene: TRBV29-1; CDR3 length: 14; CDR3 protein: CSTRQGFVEETQYF
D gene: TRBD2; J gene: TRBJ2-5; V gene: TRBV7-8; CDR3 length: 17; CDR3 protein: CASSHTFASGLGETQYF
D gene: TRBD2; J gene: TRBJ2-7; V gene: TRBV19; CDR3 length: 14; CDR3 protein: CASSTGSGAWEQYF
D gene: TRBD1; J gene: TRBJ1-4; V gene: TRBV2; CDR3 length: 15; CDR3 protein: CASSPNRGVNEKLFF
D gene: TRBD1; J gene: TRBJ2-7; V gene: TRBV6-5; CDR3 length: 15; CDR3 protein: CASRKGQGGSYEQYF
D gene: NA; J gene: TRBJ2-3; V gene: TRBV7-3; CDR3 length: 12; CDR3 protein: CASSSLGDTQYF
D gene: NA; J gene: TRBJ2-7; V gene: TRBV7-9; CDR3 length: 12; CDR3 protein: CASSLDQGGSHF
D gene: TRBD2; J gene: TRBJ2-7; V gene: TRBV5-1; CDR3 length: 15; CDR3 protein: CASSQGLAGLYEQYF
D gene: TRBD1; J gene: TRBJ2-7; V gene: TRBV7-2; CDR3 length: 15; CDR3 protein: CASSSAGTGGREQYF
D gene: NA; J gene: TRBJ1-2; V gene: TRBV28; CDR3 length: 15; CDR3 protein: CASSFPGGEHYGYTF
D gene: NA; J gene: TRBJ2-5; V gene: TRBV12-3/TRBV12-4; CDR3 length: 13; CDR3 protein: CASSLEPQETQYF
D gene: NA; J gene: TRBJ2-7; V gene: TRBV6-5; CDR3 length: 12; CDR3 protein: CASRTDAYEQYF
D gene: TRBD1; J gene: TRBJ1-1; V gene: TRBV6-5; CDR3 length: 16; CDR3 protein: CASSYSTGLMNTEAFF
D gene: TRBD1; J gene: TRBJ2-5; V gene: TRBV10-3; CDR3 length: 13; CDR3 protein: CAITRDSGETQYF
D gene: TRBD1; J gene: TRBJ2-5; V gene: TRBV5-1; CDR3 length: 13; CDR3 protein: CASSLQGQETQYF
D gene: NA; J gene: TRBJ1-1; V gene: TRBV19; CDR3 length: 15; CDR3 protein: CASTPFILPDTEAFF
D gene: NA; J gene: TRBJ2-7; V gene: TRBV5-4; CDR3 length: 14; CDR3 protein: CASSLSGRTYEQYF
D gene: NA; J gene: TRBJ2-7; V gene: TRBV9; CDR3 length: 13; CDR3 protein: CASSPGQGGEQYF
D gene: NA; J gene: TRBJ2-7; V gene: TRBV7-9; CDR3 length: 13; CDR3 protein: CASSLVDSYEQYF
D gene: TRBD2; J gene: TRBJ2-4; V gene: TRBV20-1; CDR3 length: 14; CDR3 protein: CSASLGTSGRFLYF